The sample holds many counts of the clone carrying this T cell receptor (beta chain). The sample is drawn from a study of tumor-infiltrating lymphocytes in primary liver carcinoma. Across the whole study: The patients, men and women alike, were aged 30 to 69 years.

Germline DNA was also extracted, with blood RNA taken from unsorted whole blood. CDR3 length: 13 amino acids. Germline V gives CDR1 MNHEY, CDR2 SVGAGI. Trimming cost V 8 bases and J 4 bases; bases outside gene matches: 4. TCR beta cDNA was prepared out of approximately 470 ng total RNA by means of a constant-region primer. Investigators got TCR beta libraries out of three nested multiplex PCR rounds, done with slightly modified ARM-PCR. Investigators reported that the first two PCR rounds, at around 10 cycles each, used TRBV1-TRBV30 forward primers with a C-beta reverse primer. Each CDR3 protein gets one entry after TCRdb re-called the multiplex PCR reads with MiXCR. The sample yields 300,000 to 350,000 distinct CDR3 sequences, approximately 65% seen once.

Sequencing was performed on peripheral blood. The sequence was obtained from a man between 40 and 49 years old with primary liver carcinoma and hepatitis B virus infection. The chain recombines TRBV6-5 with TRBJ2-5, with 10 bases fitting TRBD1. CDR3 residues: CASEGQGGETQYF. Written as DNA, the CDR3 is TGTGCCAGCGAAGGACAGGGGGGAGAGACCCAGTACTTC.